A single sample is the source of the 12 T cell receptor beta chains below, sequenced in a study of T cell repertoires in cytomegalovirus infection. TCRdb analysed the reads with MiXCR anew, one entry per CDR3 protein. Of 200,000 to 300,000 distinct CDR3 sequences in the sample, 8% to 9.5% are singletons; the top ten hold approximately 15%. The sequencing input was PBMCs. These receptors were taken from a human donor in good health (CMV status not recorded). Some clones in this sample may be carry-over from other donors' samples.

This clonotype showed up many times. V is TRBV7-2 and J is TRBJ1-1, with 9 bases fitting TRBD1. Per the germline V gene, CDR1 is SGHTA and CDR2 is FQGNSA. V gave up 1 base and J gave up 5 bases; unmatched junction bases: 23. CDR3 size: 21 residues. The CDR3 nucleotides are TGTGCCAGCAGCTTAGGTATGATAGGGACAGGGAGGGGAAAGAGGAGGACTGAAGCTTTCTTT. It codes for CASSLGMIGTGRGKRRTEAFF. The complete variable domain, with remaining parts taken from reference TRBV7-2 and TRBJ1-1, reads GAGVSQSPSNKVTEKGKDVELRCDPISGHTALYWYRQSLGQGLEFLIYFQGNSAPDKSGLPSDRFSAERTGGSVSTLTIQRTQQEDSAVYLCASSLGMIGTGRGKRRTEAFFGQGTRLTVV.

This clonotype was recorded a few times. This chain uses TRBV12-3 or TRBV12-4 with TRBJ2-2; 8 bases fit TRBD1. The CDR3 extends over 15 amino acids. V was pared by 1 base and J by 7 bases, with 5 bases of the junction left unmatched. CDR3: CASSLVQGGIGELFF. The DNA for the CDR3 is TGTGCCAGCAGTTTAGTACAGGGGGGAATCGGGGAGCTGTTTTTT.

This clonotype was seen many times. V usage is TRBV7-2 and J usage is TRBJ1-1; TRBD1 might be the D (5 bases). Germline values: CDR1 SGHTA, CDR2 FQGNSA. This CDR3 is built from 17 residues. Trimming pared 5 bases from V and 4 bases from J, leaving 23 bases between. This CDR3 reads CASSPQASWDSFTEAFF. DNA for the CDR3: TGTGCCAGCAGCCCACAAGCATCATGGGACTCATTCACTGAAGCTTTCTTT.

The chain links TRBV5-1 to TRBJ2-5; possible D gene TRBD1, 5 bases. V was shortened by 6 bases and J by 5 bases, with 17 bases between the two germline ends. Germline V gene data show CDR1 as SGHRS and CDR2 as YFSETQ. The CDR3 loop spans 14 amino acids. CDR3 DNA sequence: TGCGCCAGCACCTCTCGACAGCCTGGGGAGACCCAGTACTTC. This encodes CASTSRQPGETQYF.

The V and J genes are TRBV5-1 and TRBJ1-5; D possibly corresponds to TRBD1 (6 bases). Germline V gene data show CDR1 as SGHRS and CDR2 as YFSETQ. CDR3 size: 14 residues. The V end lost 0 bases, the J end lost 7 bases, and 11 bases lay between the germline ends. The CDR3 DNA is TGCGCCAGCAGCTTGGTCCAGGGGCAACAGCCCCAGCATTTT. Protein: CASSLVQGQQPQHF.

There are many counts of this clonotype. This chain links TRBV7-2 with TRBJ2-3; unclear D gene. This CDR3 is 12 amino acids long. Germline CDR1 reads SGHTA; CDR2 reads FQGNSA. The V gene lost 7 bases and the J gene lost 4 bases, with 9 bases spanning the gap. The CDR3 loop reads CASNREADTQYF. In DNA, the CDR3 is TGTGCCAGCAACCGCGAGGCAGATACGCAGTATTTT.

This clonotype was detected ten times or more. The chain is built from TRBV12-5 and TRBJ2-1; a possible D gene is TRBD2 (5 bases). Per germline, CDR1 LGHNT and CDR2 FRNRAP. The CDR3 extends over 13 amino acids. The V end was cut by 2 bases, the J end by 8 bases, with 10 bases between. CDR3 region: CASGLNGVHEQFF. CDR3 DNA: TGTGCTAGTGGTTTGAACGGGGTTCATGAGCAGTTCTTC.

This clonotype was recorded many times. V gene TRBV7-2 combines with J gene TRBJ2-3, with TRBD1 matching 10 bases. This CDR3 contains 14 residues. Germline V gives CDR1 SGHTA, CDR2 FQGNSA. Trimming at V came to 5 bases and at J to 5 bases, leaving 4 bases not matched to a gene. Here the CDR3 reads CASSRDRGVDTQYF. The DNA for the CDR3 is TGTGCCAGCAGCCGGGACAGGGGTGTAGATACGCAGTATTTT.

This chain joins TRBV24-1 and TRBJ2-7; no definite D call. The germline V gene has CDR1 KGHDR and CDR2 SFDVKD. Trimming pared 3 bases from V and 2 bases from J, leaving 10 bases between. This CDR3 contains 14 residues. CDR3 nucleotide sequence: TGTGCCACCAGTGATATAAGGGCCCCCTACGAGCAGTACTTC. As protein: CATSDIRAPYEQYF.

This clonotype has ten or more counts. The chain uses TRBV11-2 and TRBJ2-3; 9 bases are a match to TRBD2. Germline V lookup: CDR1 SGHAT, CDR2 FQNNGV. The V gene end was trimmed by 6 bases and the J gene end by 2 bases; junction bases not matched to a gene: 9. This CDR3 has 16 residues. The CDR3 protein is CASRRSLAGFTDTQYF. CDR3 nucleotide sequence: TGTGCCAGCAGGCGTAGCCTAGCGGGGTTCACAGATACGCAGTATTTT.

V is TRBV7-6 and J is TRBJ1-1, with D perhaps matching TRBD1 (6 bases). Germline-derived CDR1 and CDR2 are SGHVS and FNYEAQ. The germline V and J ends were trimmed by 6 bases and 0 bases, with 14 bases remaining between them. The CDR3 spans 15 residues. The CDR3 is CASRTQGGMNTEAFF. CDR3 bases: TGTGCCAGCAGGACACAGGGCGGGATGAACACTGAAGCTTTCTTT.

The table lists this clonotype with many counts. CDR3 residues: CATTAGPGAFF. The CDR3 coding sequence is TGTGCCACCACGGCAGGGCCCGGGGCTTTCTTT. The V call is TRBV7-2, the J call TRBJ1-1, with D tentatively TRBD1 (5 bases). Trimming took off 10 bases at V and 11 bases at J, with 17 bases between the two ends. Germline V lookup: CDR1 SGHTA, CDR2 FQGNSA. This CDR3 has 11 amino acids.